These 5 T cell receptor beta chains originate from one sample sequenced in a study of blood T cell repertoires in COVID-19. Sequencing used immunoSEQ multiplex PCR; TCRdb keeps in-frame clones, though not all of them. The sample includes 450,000 or so clones, 85% to 90% of them seen just once. The sequencing input was peripheral blood. The origin of the receptors is a man younger than 30 with COVID-19, enrolled during active disease.

This clone was seen only once. The chain links TRBV5-1 to TRBJ2-7; 7 positions match TRBD2. Germline loops: CDR1 SGHRS, CDR2 YFSETQ. The V and J ends lost 4 bases and 8 bases, in that order; junction bases with no gene match: 18. The CDR3 covers 16 residues. The CDR3 here is CASSPERDLSILKQYF. The CDR3 coding sequence is TGCGCCAGCAGCCCGGAGCGGGATTTATCAATTTTGAAGCAGTACTTC.

The chain is built from TRBV25-1 and TRBJ2-7; D perhaps matches TRBD1 (7 bases). This CDR3 is 16 amino acids long. Trimming took off 0 bases at V and 6 bases at J, with 18 bases between the two ends. Germline V CDR1 and CDR2: MGHDK, SYGVNS. This CDR3 reads CASSEYGSGGLGEQYF. CDR3 DNA: TGTGCCAGCAGTGAATATGGTTCAGGGGGACTGGGCGAGCAGTACTTC.

The J gene is TRBJ2-5, the V gene TRBV3-1 (or the pseudogene TRBV3-2); 7 bases fit TRBD2. Trimming removed 6 bases from V and 4 bases from J; junction bases left unmatched: 14. Germline V CDR1 and CDR2: LGHDT, YNNKEL (reference sequence). CDR3 length: 16 amino acids. The chain's CDR3 is CASRRGSGWERETQYF. CDR3 nucleotide sequence: TGTGCCAGCAGGCGGGGGAGCGGCTGGGAGAGAGAGACCCAGTACTTC.

The gene calls are TRBV27 and TRBJ2-7; perhaps TRBD1 as D (6 bases). The germline gives CDR1 MNHEY, CDR2 SMNVEV (reference sequence). The CDR3 length is 13 residues. The V end lost 4 bases, the J end lost 2 bases, and 9 bases lay between the germline ends. CDR3: CASSSGAAYEQYF. The DNA for the CDR3 is TGTGCCAGCAGTTCAGGGGCGGCCTACGAGCAGTACTTC.

The chain carries TRBV4-1 and TRBJ2-1; tentative D call: TRBD1 (5 bases). The V and J ends lost 1 base and 6 bases respectively, with 10 bases between them. The germline V gene has CDR1 MGHRA and CDR2 YSYEKL. The CDR3 totals 14 residues. The CDR3 here is CASSQGQTFNEQFF. CDR3 sequence (DNA): TGCGCCAGCAGCCAAGGACAGACATTCAATGAGCAGTTCTTC.